The clone carrying this TCR beta chain has ten or more counts. As yet, its antigen is unknown. Clinical symptoms, serum thyroxine and TRAb, thyroid ultrasound and orbital computed tomography together formed the diagnostic basis. The data belong to a study of T cells in Graves' hyperthyroidism and ophthalmopathy. Overall study findings and caveats: Researchers found most expanded thyroid clonotypes above 0.001 in blood as well. Before onset, ophthalmopathy was predicted by the model a median around 6.2 months earlier. A model of 13 V-J pairs discriminated ophthalmopathy from stable hyperthyroidism.

Germline V gene data show CDR1 as SGHKS and CDR2 as YYEKEE (reference sequence). This CDR3 region has 14 residues. Between the trimmed V and J ends, which lost 2 bases and 3 bases, there was a span of 9 bases. RNA transcripts provided the source from which TCR beta CDR3 regions were amplified. The TCR CDR3 was amplified in a first-round RT-PCR using the HTBI primer set. One entry per CDR3 protein results from TCRdb running MiXCR on the multiplex PCR reads. The data show about 420,000 distinct CDR3 sequences, roughly 14% seen once. Sequencing used blood. This chain uses TRBV5-5 with TRBJ2-1; D ambiguous. The TCR originated in a woman aged 18-30 years with Graves' hyperthyroidism. This CDR3 reads CASSFSEDYNEQFF. CDR3 nucleotides: TGTGCCAGCAGCTTCAGTGAGGACTACAATGAGCAGTTCTTC.